The 19 T cell receptor beta chains below come from one sample, sequenced in a study of T cells after yellow fever vaccination. In TCRdb, the 5' RACE reads were re-called with MiXCR into one record per CDR3 protein. The data contain around 350,000 distinct CDR3 sequences, about 6% of them singletons. Source: PBMCs, taken 5 days after the yellow fever booster vaccination. Every receptor here comes from a man aged 30 to 39 who received the YFV17D yellow fever vaccine.

CDR3 protein: CAISGLAGLIEQFF. The CDR3 DNA reads as TGTGCCATCAGTGGACTAGCGGGTCTAATTGAGCAGTTCTTC. This chain connects TRBV10-3 to TRBJ2-1; 10 bases fit TRBD2. The junction had 6 bases not matched to a gene; V was cut back by 4 bases and J by 9 bases. This CDR3 has 14 residues. CDR1 is ENHRY, CDR2 SYGVKD, per germline.

This rearrangement joins TRBV20-1 to TRBJ1-6; D gene unclear. V was trimmed by 2 bases and J by 4 bases, leaving 15 bases between them. The CDR3 extends over 16 amino acids. Germline V lookup: CDR1 DFQATT, CDR2 SNEGSKA (reference sequence). The CDR3 DNA sequence: TGCAGTGCTAGATCCCCTTTGGAGGGTTATAATTCACCCCTCCACTTT. Translating it yields CSARSPLEGYNSPLHF.

Ten or more counts support this clonotype. This chain joins TRBV5-1 and TRBJ2-5, with a possible D match to TRBD1 (5 bases). Germline V CDR1 and CDR2: SGHRS, YFSETQ. The V end was cut by 3 bases, the J end by 4 bases, with 7 bases between. The CDR3 consists of 12 residues. The DNA for the CDR3 is TGCGCCAGCAGCTGGGGCCCAGAGACCCAGTACTTC. Translated: CASSWGPETQYF. Full variable domain (outside the CDR3, taken from reference TRBV5-1 and TRBJ2-5): KAGVTQTPRYLIKTRGQQVTLSCSPISGHRSVSWYQQTPGQGLQFLFEYFSETQRNKGNFPGRFSGRQFSNSRSEMNVSTLELGDSALYLCASSWGPETQYFGPGTRLLVL.

The table lists this clonotype with a few counts. V and J are TRBV25-1 and TRBJ2-7; D could derive from TRBD1 or TRBD2 (5 bases each). This CDR3 has 13 residues. CDR1 MGHDK and CDR2 SYGVNS come from the germline V gene. The V end was cut by 7 bases, the J end by 0 bases, with 10 bases between. In nucleotides, the CDR3 is TGTGCCAGCAAGGGACCGAGCTCCTACGAGCAGTACTTC. Its translation: CASKGPSSYEQYF.

This clonotype occurred many times. The chain joins TRBV27 to TRBJ1-6; no definite D call. The V gene's germline CDR1 is MNHEY and CDR2 SMNVEV (reference sequence). V lost 7 bases to trimming and J lost 3 bases, with 7 bases between them. The CDR3 consists of 13 residues. Here the CDR3 reads CASTDIYNSPLHF. CDR3 sequence (DNA): TGTGCCAGCACAGACATCTATAATTCACCCCTCCACTTT.

This clonotype has a count of ten or more. V usage is TRBV7-3 and J usage is TRBJ2-1; 7 bases line up with TRBD2. CDR3 length: 18 amino acids. With V trimmed by 1 base and J by 3 bases, 12 bases remained unmatched. Per the germline V gene, CDR1 is SGHTA and CDR2 is FQGTGA. CDR3 residues: CASSLKGGRESGYNEQFF. CDR3 bases: TGTGCCAGCAGCTTAAAAGGCGGGCGGGAGTCTGGCTACAATGAGCAGTTCTTC.

This clonotype came up a few times. V gene TRBV2 combines with J gene TRBJ2-2, with 10 bases identical to TRBD1. Germline V gene lookup returns CDR1 SNHLY and CDR2 FYNNEI. J was trimmed by 6 bases and V by 7 bases; bases with no gene match: 5. The CDR3 contains 14 residues. The DNA of the CDR3 is TGTGCCAGCAATAGGGACAGGGGCCCCGGGGAGCTGTTTTTT. Its translation: CASNRDRGPGELFF.

The chain links TRBV6-1 to TRBJ1-1, with a possible D match to TRBD1 (5 bases). This CDR3 contains 14 residues. The V and J ends lost 6 bases and 0 bases respectively, with 11 bases between them. Germline V gives CDR1 MNHNS, CDR2 SASEGT. CDR3 residues: CASRRQSMNTEAFF. For the CDR3, the DNA is TGTGCCAGCAGACGACAGTCCATGAACACTGAAGCTTTCTTT.

This clonotype was counted only a few times. The rearrangement links TRBV5-4 to TRBJ2-7; D is ambiguous. Germline-derived CDR1 and CDR2 are SGHNT and YYREEE (reference sequence). V dropped 5 bases and J dropped 3 bases, with 12 bases sitting between them. The CDR3 is 13 residues long. The CDR3 here is CASSKNSGYEQYF. The CDR3 DNA sequence: TGTGCCAGCAGTAAAAATTCCGGCTACGAGCAGTACTTC.

This chain connects TRBV20-1 to TRBJ2-1, with 8 bases matching TRBD2. Germline V gene data show CDR1 as DFQATT and CDR2 as SNEGSKA (reference sequence). The CDR3 runs to 15 residues. Trimming cost V 5 bases and J 0 bases; bases outside gene matches: 6. CDR3: CSAARAGGSYNEQFF. The CDR3 bases are TGCAGTGCTGCCCGGGCGGGAGGCTCCTACAATGAGCAGTTCTTC.

The table lists this clonotype with a few counts. The V call is TRBV29-1, the J call TRBJ1-1; D ambiguous. This CDR3 is 13 amino acids long. CDR1 and CDR2 from the germline V gene are SQVTM and ANQGSEA. Deletions cut 4 bases from V and 0 bases from J, with 9 bases between. The CDR3 region has the DNA TGCAGCGTTGTAGTATACCTGAACACTGAAGCTTTCTTT. It specifies CSVVVYLNTEAFF.

The chain couples TRBV2 to TRBJ1-5, with D unclear. Germline V gives CDR1 SNHLY, CDR2 FYNNEI. V was trimmed by 9 bases and J by 4 bases, leaving 13 bases between them. This CDR3 has 13 residues. CDR3 nucleotide sequence: TGTGCCAGGAGGGCGGAAGTTAATCAGCCCCAGCATTTT. This encodes CARRAEVNQPQHF.

This clonotype was seen a handful of times. The chain combines TRBV7-9 with TRBJ2-2, with D uncertain. There are 14 residues in the CDR3. Trimming removed 9 bases at V and 0 bases at J, with 11 bases between. CDR1 and CDR2 from the germline V gene are SEHNR and FQNEAQ (reference sequence). This chain's CDR3 is CARQSASNTGELFF. As DNA, the CDR3 is TGTGCCAGACAGTCGGCTTCGAACACCGGGGAGCTGTTTTTT.

This clonotype was seen a handful of times. The J gene is TRBJ2-2, the V gene TRBV6-1, with 9 nucleotides matching TRBD1. The CDR3 runs to 16 residues. V lost 7 bases, J lost 4 bases, and 10 bases stayed unmatched. Germline assignment: CDR1 MNHNS and CDR2 SASEGT. CDR3: CASTPLGQGVTGELFF. Here the CDR3 DNA reads TGTGCCAGCACTCCCTTGGGACAGGGAGTCACCGGGGAGCTGTTTTTT.

This clonotype was seen only a few times. The chain joins TRBV6-2 or TRBV6-3 to TRBJ2-6, with D tentatively TRBD1 or TRBD2 (6 bases each). Looked up from germline, CDR1 is MNHEY and CDR2 is SVGEGT. The CDR3 length is 15 residues. V lost 7 bases to trimming and J lost 6 bases, with 16 bases between them. The CDR3: CASTLGGNLANVLTF. Here the CDR3 DNA reads TGTGCCAGCACGCTAGGGGGGAATCTGGCCAACGTCCTGACTTTC.

This clonotype was picked up many times. V usage is TRBV10-3 and J usage is TRBJ2-7; 10 bases match TRBD2. The ends lost 6 bases at V and 5 bases at J; junction bases unmatched: 13. Germline-derived CDR1 and CDR2 are ENHRY and SYGVKD. This CDR3 region has 16 residues. DNA of the CDR3: TGTGCCATCAGCGGAAAGCTAGCGGGAGTAAGTGACGAGCAGTACTTC. This translates into CAISGKLAGVSDEQYF.

The chain has TRBV24-1 and TRBJ2-6, with unresolved D. The CDR3 loop spans 16 amino acids. The germline V gene encodes CDR1 KGHDR and CDR2 SFDVKD. Trimming stripped 5 bases from V and 0 bases from J, with 10 bases between. CDR3 coding DNA: TGTGCCACCAGTGGAAGCCAGATCTCTGGGGCCAACGTCCTGACTTTC. Translated: CATSGSQISGANVLTF.

This clonotype was seen a few times. This chain connects TRBV4-3 to TRBJ1-2; D might be TRBD1 (5 bases). The V and J ends lost 0 bases and 7 bases respectively, with 12 bases between them. There are 14 residues in the CDR3. In germline, CDR1 is LGHNA, CDR2 YSLEER. Written as DNA, the CDR3 is TGCGCCAGCAGCCAAGATTCGAGGGGCTCTGGCTACACCTTC. Residues: CASSQDSRGSGYTF.

This clonotype has more than one count but fewer than ten. The rearrangement links TRBV27 to TRBJ2-3; D is undetermined. The CDR3 totals 16 residues. Germline V gene sequence: CDR1 MNHEY, CDR2 SMNVEV (reference sequence). V was trimmed by 3 bases and J by 0 bases, leaving 13 bases between them. CDR3 protein: CASSFQFGSSTDTQYF. In DNA, the CDR3 is TGTGCCAGCAGTTTCCAATTTGGCTCTAGCACAGATACGCAGTATTTT.